This T cell receptor (beta chain) was retrieved from a study of T cells in Graves' hyperthyroidism and ophthalmopathy. What was amplified from RNA transcripts were TCR beta CDR3 regions. During a first-round RT-PCR of the TCR CDR3, the HTBI primer set was used. TCRdb reprocessed the multiplex PCR reads via MiXCR and lists one record per CDR3 protein. The table includes about 540,000 distinct CDR3 sequences, just over 45% detected once. Looked up from germline, CDR1 is KGHDR and CDR2 is SFDVKD. V dropped 4 bases and J dropped 0 bases, with 17 bases sitting between them. The CDR3 runs 17 residues. This sequence was found in a woman aged 18-29 years with Graves' hyperthyroidism. The chain carries TRBV24-1 and TRBJ2-5; maybe TRBD2 (6 bases). Sequenced: peripheral blood or thyroid tissue (not recorded which). CDR3 amino acids: CATSDGTRRRDQETQYF. The CDR3 region has the DNA TGTGCCACCAGTGACGGTACCCGGCGGAGGGACCAAGAGACCCAGTACTTC.